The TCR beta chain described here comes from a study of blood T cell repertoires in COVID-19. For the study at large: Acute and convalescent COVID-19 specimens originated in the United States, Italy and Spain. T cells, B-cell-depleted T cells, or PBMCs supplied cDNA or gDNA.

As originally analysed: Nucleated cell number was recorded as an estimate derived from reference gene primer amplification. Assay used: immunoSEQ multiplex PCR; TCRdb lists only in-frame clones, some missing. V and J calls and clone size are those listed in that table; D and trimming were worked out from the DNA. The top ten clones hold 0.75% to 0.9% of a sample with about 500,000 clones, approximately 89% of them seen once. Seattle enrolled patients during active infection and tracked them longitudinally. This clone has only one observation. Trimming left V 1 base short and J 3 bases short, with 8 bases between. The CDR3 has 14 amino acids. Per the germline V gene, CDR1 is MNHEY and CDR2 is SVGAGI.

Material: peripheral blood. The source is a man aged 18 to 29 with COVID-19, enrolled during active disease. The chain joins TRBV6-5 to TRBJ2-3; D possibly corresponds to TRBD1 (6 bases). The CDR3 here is CASSYYRETDTQYF. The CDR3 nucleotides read TGTGCCAGCAGTTACTACAGGGAAACAGATACGCAGTATTTT.